This T cell receptor beta chain is drawn from a study of tumor-infiltrating lymphocytes in primary liver carcinoma. A primer in the constant region served to generate TCR beta cDNA from 450 to 650 ng of total RNA. Employing slightly modified ARM-PCR, three nested multiplex PCR rounds were run, and these gave rise to the TCR beta libraries. For approximately 10 cycles apiece, the opening two PCR rounds ran with TRBV1-TRBV30 forward primers and a C-beta reverse primer. MiXCR, run by TCRdb on the multiplex PCR reads, gives a single entry per CDR3 protein. The repertoire holds tens of thousands of distinct CDR3 sequences, with more than 70% as singletons. Germline lookup yields CDR1 SQVTM and CDR2 ANQGSEA. This CDR3 has 13 amino acids. Unsorted bulk tissue of about 18-32 mg yielded co-extracted RNA and DNA. As to this clonotype: The junction shows a germline mismatch at one end, possibly a read error.

The TCR comes from a woman in her 30s with primary liver carcinoma and hepatitis B virus infection. The sequenced material came from tumor-adjacent normal liver tissue. The genes are TRBV29-1 and TRBJ2-1, with D maybe TRBD2 (5 bases). Here the CDR3 DNA reads TGCAGCGTGAGCGGCAGTATGTACAATGAGCGGTTCTTC. This encodes CSVSGSMYNERFF.